This T cell receptor beta chain was profiled in a study of technical replicates of blood from a few donors listed by TCRdb under 2017. This clone appeared a single time. Its antigen is unknown. Base qualities are not provided; no much larger clone lies one nucleotide away. Counted from cysteine to phenylalanine, this CDR3 has 15 amino acids. Only the CDR3 DNA stays, 45 bases, in frame from base 1. CDR1 SNHLY and CDR2 FYNNEI were looked up in the germline V gene. Trimming removed 11 bases from V and 4 bases from J; the gene matches leave 14 bases unexplained. The library relied on the immunoSEQ multiplex PCR assay. TCRdb holds this immuneACCESS table with in-frame rearrangements only. Some clones are missing; in checked studies, unresolved V genes explain under half, and the rest has no known cause. The sample table shows roughly 70,000 clones, and about 97% are seen once. 0.2% to 0.3% of the sample is taken by the ten largest.

The chain uses TRBV2 and TRBJ2-1, and TRBD1 matches 7 of the central bases. Sequenced sample: T cells isolated from PBMCs. This clonotype was obtained from a human donor in good health. The nucleotides read TGTGCCGGCGAAGCGAACAGGGGTGGGTACAATGAGCAGTTCTTC. Translated, this gives CAGEANRGGYNEQFF.